Below, 30 T cell receptor beta chains from the same sample are listed, as sequenced in a study of spatial heterogeneity in lung cancer. This sample's time point: sample taken at primary tumor resection. TCRs were sequenced from unsorted whole RNA of tumor, nontumor lung or PBMC. Each CDR3 protein gets one entry after TCRdb re-called the 5' RACE reads with MiXCR. Of under 13,000 distinct CDR3 sequences listed, 24% were seen once; the top ten hold 33%. The specimen comprised PBMCs, sampled at surgery. The receptors shown here come from a female donor with early-stage non-small cell lung cancer.

Here the CDR3 reads CASSYGTPTGELFF. The CDR3 DNA reads as TGTGCCAGCAGTTACGGGACCCCCACCGGGGAGCTGTTTTTT. The chain carries TRBV6-2 or TRBV6-3 and TRBJ2-2; D may be TRBD1 or TRBD2 (5 bases each). The CDR3 extends over 14 amino acids. The germline gives CDR1 MNHEY, CDR2 SVGEGT. V lost 2 bases and J 4 bases, leaving 8 bases between the germline ends.

This clonotype counts as medium-sized (0.01 to 0.1%). This rearrangement joins TRBV2 to TRBJ2-1; D remains ambiguous. CDR3 length: 14 amino acids. V was cut by 7 bases and J by 6 bases, with 16 bases left in between. Germline assignment: CDR1 SNHLY and CDR2 FYNNEI. The CDR3: CASILNSVTNEQFF. Here the CDR3 DNA reads TGTGCCAGCATCTTGAACTCGGTGACCAATGAGCAGTTCTTC. Supplemented by reference TRBV2 and TRBJ2-1, the full variable domain reads EPEVTQTPSHQVTQMGQEVILRCVPISNHLYFYWYRQILGQKVEFLVSFYNNEISEKSEIFDDQFSVERPDGSNFTLKIRSTKLEDSAMYFCASILNSVTNEQFFGPGTRLTVL.

The chain couples TRBV20-1 to TRBJ2-7, with no clear D. This CDR3 is built from 13 residues. The V gene's germline CDR1 is DFQATT and CDR2 SNEGSKA (reference sequence). The V end was cut by 2 bases, the J end by 3 bases, with 11 bases between. Written as DNA, the CDR3 is TGCAGTGCTAGATCGATGGAACGCTACGAGCAGTACTTC. The encoded protein is CSARSMERYEQYF.

The chain is built from TRBV29-1 and TRBJ2-2, with D perhaps TRBD1 (6 bases). This CDR3 region has 12 residues. Per the germline V gene, CDR1 is SQVTM and CDR2 is ANQGSEA. V lost 5 bases and J 4 bases, leaving 8 bases between the germline ends. CDR3 in DNA: TGCAGCGTTACAGGGATCACCGGGGAGCTGTTTTTT. It yields the protein CSVTGITGELFF.

This clonotype was detected many times. CDR3 nucleotide sequence: TGCGCCAGCAGCCAATTTACAGGGGTTGGCACCGGGGAGCTGTTTTTT. Translated: CASSQFTGVGTGELFF. The chain couples TRBV4-3 to TRBJ2-2; TRBD1 matches 7 bases. CDR1 and CDR2 (germline): LGHNA, YSLEER. V shed 2 bases, J shed 4 bases, and the junction held 7 bases outside the gene matches. This CDR3 spans 16 amino acids.

J is TRBJ2-5 and V is TRBV6-2 or TRBV6-3; TRBD2 might be the D (6 bases). V was cut by 4 bases and J by 2 bases, with 17 bases left in between. The germline CDR1 and CDR2 sequences are MNHEY and SVGEGT. CDR3 length: 16 amino acids. The CDR3 coding sequence is TGTGCCAGCAGTTTGGGTACTAGCAGACTACAAGAGACCCAGTACTTC. This sequence encodes CASSLGTSRLQETQYF.

The chain employs TRBV10-3 and TRBJ1-5; D remains ambiguous. V gave up 0 bases and J gave up 6 bases, with 15 bases separating them. Germline loops: CDR1 ENHRY, CDR2 SYGVKD. CDR3 length equals 16 residues. CDR3 in amino acids: CAISESTNGFGQPQHF. In DNA form, the CDR3 reads TGTGCCATCAGTGAGTCGACTAACGGGTTCGGTCAGCCCCAGCATTTT.

This clonotype is medium-sized (0.01 to 0.1%) within its sample. V usage is TRBV20-1 and J usage is TRBJ2-7; 11 bases align to TRBD2. Germline V lookup: CDR1 DFQATT, CDR2 SNEGSKA (reference sequence). V was pared by 6 bases and J by 2 bases, with 9 bases of the junction left unmatched. The CDR3 consists of 15 residues. The CDR3 region is CSAPERLAGPYEQYF. The CDR3 bases are TGCAGTGCGCCGGAGAGACTAGCGGGACCCTACGAGCAGTACTTC.

This clonotype has more than one count but fewer than ten. The V gene is TRBV5-1, the J gene TRBJ2-7, with a possible D match to TRBD1 (5 bases). The V end lost 3 bases, the J end lost 0 bases, and 7 bases lay between the germline ends. The CDR3 length is 13 residues. Germline CDR1 is SGHRS and CDR2 is YFSETQ. The CDR3 coding sequence is TGCGCCAGCAGCTCGGACAACTCCTACGAGCAGTACTTC. This codes for CASSSDNSYEQYF.

This clonotype was observed at least ten times. Because the CDR3's place on the DNA is in doubt, the DNA is left out and the CDR3 is given as listed by TCRdb. This rearrangement joins TRBV7-5 to TRBJ2-7; TRBD2, the table's D call, lacks a check against the DNA. TRBV7-5 corresponds to a pseudogene. Inclusive of both ends, the CDR3 amounts to 15 amino acids. The CDR3 protein is CISVSEASGRDEQYF.

This clonotype was recorded a few times. This chain uses TRBV28 with TRBJ1-5; D gene uncertain. Germline V lookup: CDR1 MDHEN, CDR2 SYDVKM. The CDR3 consists of 14 residues. V shed 6 bases and J shed 3 bases, with 12 bases lying between them. In nucleotides, the CDR3 is TGTGCCAGCAGGGGTGCGGCATCCAATCAGCCCCAGCATTTT. This codes for CASRGAASNQPQHF.

For this clonotype: This may arise from a read error, as a much more abundant clone is one base away. The chain joins TRBV19 to TRBJ2-4; D is perhaps TRBD1 or TRBD2 (5 bases each). The germline V gene has CDR1 LNHDA and CDR2 SQIVND (reference sequence). The V end was cut by 5 bases, the J end by 16 bases, with 18 bases between. The CDR3 runs 12 residues. CDR3 protein: CASSEGFESIYF. The CDR3 DNA sequence: TGTGCCAGTAGTGAGGGGTTCGAATCAATTTACTTC.

This clonotype has ten or more counts. CDR3 coding DNA: TGTGCCAGCAGCACAGGGGACAACGGAAAACTGTTTTTT. This translates into CASSTGDNGKLFF. This rearrangement joins TRBV6-5 to TRBJ1-4; 7 bases match TRBD1. The CDR3 runs 13 residues. With 6 bases clipped from V and 10 bases from J, the junction kept 8 bases outside the gene matches. Germline V gene lookup returns CDR1 MNHEY and CDR2 SVGAGI.

The rearrangement joins TRBV14 to TRBJ2-5; D is unresolved. CDR3 length equals 16 residues. Germline V lookup: CDR1 SGHDN, CDR2 FVKESK. The V end lost 2 bases, the J end lost 2 bases, and 15 bases lay between the germline ends. The CDR3 DNA reads TGTGCCAGCAGCCAATTACGTTCGGGTGTACAAGAGACCCAGTACTTC. This codes for CASSQLRSGVQETQYF.

This clonotype is labeled as medium-sized. The V gene is TRBV30, the J gene TRBJ1-1; D may be TRBD1 (5 bases). Trimming took 3 bases from V and 2 from J, leaving 10 bases between them. CDR3 size: 13 residues. In germline, CDR1 is GTSNPN, CDR2 SVGIG (reference sequence). CDR3: CAWRPGHNTEAFF. The CDR3 DNA reads TGTGCCTGGAGGCCGGGGCACAACACTGAAGCTTTCTTT.

This clonotype has a count of ten or more. The V gene is TRBV6-5, the J gene TRBJ2-2; D is perhaps TRBD1 or TRBD2 (5 bases each). Germline CDR1 reads MNHEY; CDR2 reads SVGAGI. V dropped 2 bases and J dropped 3 bases, with 19 bases sitting between them. The CDR3 covers 18 residues. CDR3 region: CASSYAPPGTGHTGELFF. DNA for the CDR3: TGTGCCAGCAGTTACGCGCCCCCCGGAACGGGACACACCGGGGAGCTGTTTTTT.

This sequence joins TRBV7-8 and TRBJ1-5; TRBD1 is a possible D gene (5 bases). CDR1 SGHVS and CDR2 FQNEAQ come from the germline V gene. V was cut by 4 bases and J by 1 base, with 14 bases left in between. The CDR3 runs 16 residues. CDR3 nucleotides: TGTGCCAGCAGCTCAAGGGCCGGGGGGAGCAATCAGCCCCAGCATTTT. This encodes CASSSRAGGSNQPQHF.

The chain combines TRBV2 with TRBJ2-1; 10 nucleotides align to TRBD2. The ends lost 1 base at V and 6 bases at J; junction bases unmatched: 3. Germline CDR1 reads SNHLY; CDR2 reads FYNNEI. This CDR3 spans 15 amino acids. As DNA, the CDR3 is TGTGCCAGCAGTGAAGAGGGGACTAGCGTCAATGAGCAGTTCTTC. It yields the protein CASSEEGTSVNEQFF.

By share, this clonotype counts as medium-sized. V and J are TRBV19 and TRBJ2-1; D is unclear. Germline values: CDR1 LNHDA, CDR2 SQIVND (reference sequence). Trimming shortened V by 3 bases and J by 0 bases, and 12 bases separated the two germline ends. This CDR3 is built from 16 residues. The CDR3 reads CASSIKHGFSYNEQFF. The DNA for the CDR3 is TGTGCCAGTAGTATTAAACATGGGTTCTCCTACAATGAGCAGTTCTTC.

This clonotype has only one observation. The chain is built from TRBV20-1 and TRBJ1-2; D may be TRBD1 (5 bases). Germline CDR1 is DFQATT and CDR2 is SNEGSKA (reference sequence). This CDR3 comprises 11 residues. The CDR3 sequence: CSKGTPYGYTF. For the CDR3, the DNA is TGCAGCAAAGGGACTCCCTATGGCTACACCTTC.

V usage is TRBV30 and J usage is TRBJ2-1; TRBD2 matches 7 bases. The CDR3 has 14 residues. V shed 5 bases, J shed 7 bases, and the junction held 11 bases outside the gene matches. In germline, CDR1 is GTSNPN, CDR2 SVGIG (reference sequence). CDR3 in amino acids: CAWEAGTTLNEQFF. The CDR3 region has the DNA TGTGCCTGGGAAGCCGGGACTACCCTTAATGAGCAGTTCTTC. The whole variable domain, filled in from reference TRBV30 and TRBJ2-1, reads SQTIHQWPATLVQPVGSPLSLECTVEGTSNPNLYWYRQAAGRGLQLLFYSVGIGQISSEVPQNLSASRPQDRQFILSSKKLLLSDSGFYLCAWEAGTTLNEQFFGPGTRLTVL.

By share, this clonotype ranks as medium-sized. This chain uses TRBV4-1 with TRBJ2-7; D is undetermined. Germline CDR1 and CDR2: MGHRA and YSYEKL. V gave up 1 base and J gave up 0 bases, with 7 bases separating them. This CDR3 has 14 amino acids. The CDR3 reads CASSQVGSSYEQYF. The DNA of the CDR3 is TGCGCCAGCAGCCAAGTCGGTAGCTCCTACGAGCAGTACTTC.

The chain employs TRBV7-9 and TRBJ2-1; the D is unclear. The CDR3 is 13 residues long. Per germline, CDR1 SEHNR and CDR2 FQNEAQ (reference sequence). Trimming took 4 bases from V and 4 from J, leaving 8 bases between them. DNA of the CDR3: TGTGCCAGCAGCTCCGGACGGTACAATGAGCAGTTCTTC. Translation gives CASSSGRYNEQFF.

About this clonotype itself: A much larger clone is a single base away; this may be a read error. No conserved phenylalanine or tryptophan ends this CDR3, so it is likely a read error. The chain is built from TRBV3-1 and TRBJ2-3; 13 nucleotides align to TRBD2. This CDR3 spans 15 amino acids. With V trimmed by 4 bases and J by 4 bases, 2 bases remained unmatched. Germline lookup yields CDR1 LGHDT and CDR2 YNNKEL (reference sequence). CDR3 sequence reads: CASSPTSGRADTQYL. DNA of the CDR3: TGTGCCAGCAGCCCTACTAGCGGGAGGGCAGATACGCAGTATCTT.

The J gene is TRBJ1-2, the V gene TRBV7-2; no clear D gene. V lost 9 bases and J 0 bases, leaving 17 bases between the germline ends. Looked up from germline, CDR1 is SGHTA and CDR2 is FQGNSA. The CDR3 totals 15 residues. As DNA, the CDR3 is TGTGCCAGTAGAGAAGGGCAGAGGTCTAACTATGGCTACACCTTC. Translation: CASREGQRSNYGYTF.

This clonotype was seen ten or more times. For the CDR3, the DNA is TGTGCCAGTAGTATTTCCCACAGGGGAAACACTGAAGCTTTCTTT. Its translation is CASSISHRGNTEAFF. This rearrangement joins TRBV19 to TRBJ1-1; TRBD1 matches 7 bases. After removal of 3 bases from V and 2 bases from J, the junction contained 6 bases not matched to a gene. Germline-derived CDR1 and CDR2 are LNHDA and SQIVND (reference sequence). The CDR3 is 15 residues long.

In its sample, this clonotype was seen a few times. The CDR3 DNA is TGTGCCAGCAGCATTAATCAGGGATATGTTGGAAACACCATATATTTT. It specifies CASSINQGYVGNTIYF. The chain couples TRBV7-6 to TRBJ1-3; TRBD1 might be the D (5 bases). V lost 5 bases, J lost 3 bases, and 17 bases lay in between. There are 16 residues in the CDR3. CDR1 and CDR2 (germline): SGHVS, FNYEAQ.

This rearrangement joins TRBV10-3 to TRBJ1-6, with a possible D match to TRBD1 (6 bases). The CDR3 is 15 residues long. Trimming took off 4 bases at V and 5 bases at J, with 12 bases between the two ends. Per the germline V gene, CDR1 is ENHRY and CDR2 is SYGVKD. CDR3 in amino acids: CAISGGGGHNSPLHF. CDR3 in DNA: TGTGCCATCAGTGGGGGGGGCGGCCATAATTCACCCCTCCACTTT.

By sample share, this clonotype is medium-sized. This rearrangement joins TRBV6-2 or TRBV6-3 to TRBJ2-5; 11 bases match TRBD1. The junction had 2 bases not matched to a gene; V was cut back by 5 bases and J by 0 bases. CDR1 is MNHEY and CDR2 is SVGEGT in the germline V gene. The CDR3 totals 15 residues. The CDR3 here is CASSPGQGDQETQYF. CDR3 nucleotide sequence: TGTGCCAGCAGTCCGGGACAGGGGGACCAAGAGACCCAGTACTTC.

This clonotype is medium-sized by share. The chain recombines TRBV15 with TRBJ2-7, with 10 bases identical to TRBD2. Trimming cost V 5 bases and J 5 bases; bases outside gene matches: 9. The CDR3 length is 15 residues. Germline CDR1 and CDR2: LNHNV and YYDKDF (reference sequence). In nucleotides, the CDR3 is TGTGCCACCAGCGAGCGGACTAGCGGCTTACACGAGCAGTACTTC. Translation gives CATSERTSGLHEQYF.